This is a list of T cell receptor beta chains from one sample in a study of blood T cell repertoires in COVID-19. Here immunoSEQ multiplex PCR was the method, and the copy in TCRdb shows in-frame clones only, minus some. The table lists tens of thousands of clones, 65% to 80% of them singletons, with roughly 45% in the top ten. The sample consisted of peripheral blood. The receptor set was obtained from a human donor in a cohort sampled during active COVID-19. CDR3s include the opening cysteine and the closing phenylalanine or tryptophan. The D gene is left open where the match is weak. The size field is filled for only some rows; it gives once, few, many or a size class.

v_gene	d_gene	j_gene	abundance	CDR3nt	CDR3aa
TRBV14	TRBD1	TRBJ2-2	.	TGTGCCAGCAGCAGGGGGCTGGACACCGGGGAGCTGTTTTTT	CASSRGLDTGELFF
TRBV7-6	TRBD1	TRBJ2-6	.	TGTGCCAGCAGCCTCGGGACAGGGGGCTATGGGGCCAACGTCCTGACTTTC	CASSLGTGGYGANVLTF
TRBV30	.	TRBJ2-3	.	TGTGCCTGGAGTGTGCGGAGCACAGATACGCAGTATTTT	CAWSVRSTDTQYF
TRBV25-1	.	TRBJ1-3	.	TGTGCCAGCAGTGAGGAGAGAAGTGGAAACACCATATATTTT	CASSEERSGNTIYF
TRBV12-1	.	TRBJ1-1	.	TGTGCCAGCAGCTTTGCGCAAACTTTCGGGGGATTGGCTTTCTTT	CASSFAQTFGGLAFF
TRBV29-1	.	TRBJ1-1	.	TGCAGCGTTGAAGACAGGAACACTGAAGCTTTCTTT	CSVEDRNTEAFF
TRBV19	.	TRBJ2-1	.	TGTGCCAGTAGTCTGGGCTCTTCCACTGGTGAGCAGTTCTTC	CASSLGSSTGEQFF
TRBV11-2	.	TRBJ2-3	.	TGTGCCAGCAGCTTAGACGGCGGTAGCACAGATACGCAGTATTTT	CASSLDGGSTDTQYF
TRBV7-8	TRBD2	TRBJ2-3	once	TGTGCCAGCAGCTCAGATACTAGCGGTACAGATACGCAGTATTTT	CASSSDTSGTDTQYF
TRBV7-8	TRBD1	TRBJ1-5	.	TGTGCCAGCAGCTTAACAGGGGGCAATCAGCCCCAGCATTTT	CASSLTGGNQPQHF
TRBV5-8	.	TRBJ2-1	.	TGTGCCAGCAGCTGGGCCGGGCAGATGTGGACTAATGAGCAGTTCTTC	CASSWAGQMWTNEQFF